This T cell receptor beta chain came from a study of spatial heterogeneity in lung cancer. Study-level background: There were consistently more beta-chain sequences detected than alpha-chain sequences. Findings of the study overall: Mutation tallies in tumors tracked expanded intratumoral alpha and beta TCR counts.

The CDR3 consists of 14 residues. V trimming: 5 bases; J trimming: 5 bases; junction bases outside the gene matches: 4. Germline V gene sequence: CDR1 LNHDA, CDR2 SQIVND (reference sequence). Each CDR3 protein gets one entry after TCRdb re-called the 5' RACE reads with MiXCR. The table has roughly 19,000 distinct CDR3 sequences, about 16% seen once. Sample time point: sample taken at primary tumor resection. Frozen PBMC, nontumor lung or tumor provided whole RNA, which was sequenced unsorted. This clonotype was recorded a few times. The antigen is not known. The TCR comes from a female donor with early-stage non-small cell lung cancer. The gene calls are TRBV19 and TRBJ2-1, with TRBD2 matching over 9 bases. Specimen: lung tumor tissue, collected at surgery. The CDR3 spells CASSPRTSDNEQFF. The CDR3 bases are TGTGCCAGTAGTCCCCGGACTAGCGACAATGAGCAGTTCTTC.